This entry features one T cell receptor (beta chain) sequence. Its antigen is unidentified. V was cut by 4 bases and J by 4 bases, with 16 bases left in between. CDR1 and CDR2 from the germline V gene are LNHDA and SQIVND (reference sequence). The CDR3 totals 15 residues. Sequenced by immunoSEQ multiplex PCR; TCRdb stores in-frame clones only, minus some. Of 22,000 or so clones detected, 89% appear once; the ten largest clones hold 0.25%. This sample stems from a study of PD-1 blockade in classical Hodgkin lymphoma. Study-wide results and caveats: Newly diagnosed patients reportedly had lower baseline TCR diversity than healthy donors. Nothing has yet pinned down what causes the repertoire differences, possibly disease activity or prior therapy.

Noted time point: newly diagnosed, previously untreated cHL patient sample. CD4+ T cells were purified from thawed PBMCs by magnetic negative selection. Peripheral samples used as comparators were newly diagnosed, untreated classical Hodgkin lymphoma PBMCs. Sequenced material: CD4+ T cells from blood. This sequence was found in a human donor with classical Hodgkin lymphoma. The V gene is TRBV19, the J gene TRBJ1-2; possibly TRBD1 for D (6 bases). CDR3 DNA sequence: TGTGCCAGTAGTACCCAACAGGGTGACGCCTATGGCTACACCTTC. It encodes CASSTQQGDAYGYTF.